Reported below is one T cell receptor beta chain. This table comes from immunoSEQ multiplex PCR, and its TCRdb copy is limited to in-frame clones, with some not included. The table lists 20,000 or so clones, over 60% of them singletons. The data were obtained in a study of sequential checkpoint blockade in melanoma. Whole-study context: First-line arms were nivolumab then ipilimumab, or the reverse, randomized 1:1. Maintenance nivolumab came after either treatment sequence.

Treatment here: randomized to nivolumab then ipilimumab (arm A) or the reverse (arm B). None of the patients previously received DNA-damaging chemotherapy. Sorted cells were live CD3+CD8+, lacking CD19 and CD56, from PBMCs. Germline CDR1 is SEHNR and CDR2 is FQNEAQ (reference sequence). The germline V and J ends were trimmed by 6 bases and 3 bases, with 11 bases remaining between them. The CDR3 runs 13 residues. Material: CD8+ T cells sorted from blood (inferred from file names), obtained from a patient given nivolumab and ipilimumab in sequence. This chain joins TRBV7-9 and TRBJ1-2; D remains unclear. This receptor was obtained from a human donor with melanoma. CDR3 coding DNA: TGTGCCAGCAGTTACGGCCAGGACTATGGCTACACCTTC. Encoded protein: CASSYGQDYGYTF. Full variable domain (outside the CDR3, taken from reference TRBV7-9 and TRBJ1-2): DTGVSQNPRHKITKRGQNVTFRCDPISEHNRLYWYRQTLGQGPEFLTYFQNEAQLEKSRLLSDRFSAERPKGSFSTLEIQRTEQGDSAMYLCASSYGQDYGYTFGSGTRLTVV.